The rows below give T cell receptor beta chains drawn from one sample of a study of shared clonotypes between healthy human individuals. Measured with immunoSEQ multiplex PCR; TCRdb has only the in-frame clones, and not every one. The repertoire holds about 2.5 million clones, with under 95% as singletons. What was sequenced was naive CD4+ T cells from PBMCs. All receptors come from a man between 18 and 35 years old in good health. Some clones in this sample may be carry-over from other donors' samples. The CDR3 runs from the conserved cysteine through the conserved F or W. A D gene is named only where the DNA matches it firmly. Clone size is given for some rows only: seen once, a few or many times, or a class if the clone is expanded.

clone_size,v_call,d_call,j_call,cdr3_aa,cdr3_nt
few,TRBV5-1,NA,TRBJ1-1,CASSQGLMNTEAFF,TGCGCCAGCAGCCAGGGACTTATGAACACTGAAGCTTTCTTT
NA,TRBV5-1,NA,TRBJ2-7,CASSLLTDNASEQYF,TGCGCCAGCAGCCTCCTAACGGACAACGCATCCGAGCAGTACTTC
NA,TRBV9,NA,TRBJ2-2,CASSAPMGANTGELFF,TGTGCCAGCAGCGCCCCGATGGGGGCGAACACCGGGGAGCTGTTTTTT
NA,TRBV30,NA,TRBJ2-2,CAWSVQWDGELFF,TGTGCCTGGAGTGTACAGTGGGACGGGGAGCTGTTTTTT
NA,TRBV6-5,NA,TRBJ1-5,CASSTGRRNQPQHF,TGTGCCAGCAGTACTGGCAGGCGCAATCAGCCCCAGCATTTT
NA,TRBV28,TRBD1,TRBJ2-5,CASSPRTGGRETQYF,TGTGCCAGCAGTCCTAGGACAGGGGGTAGGGAGACCCAGTACTTC
NA,TRBV5-1,TRBD2,TRBJ2-1,CASGEREVGEQFF,TGCGCCAGCGGGGAGCGGGAGGTTGGGGAGCAGTTCTTC
NA,TRBV6-1,TRBD2,TRBJ2-1,CASTYRGTTYNEQFF,TGTGCCAGCACCTACCGCGGGACTACCTACAATGAGCAGTTCTTC
once,TRBV16,NA,TRBJ2-4,CASSHLGGFDKNIQYF,TGTGCCAGCAGTCACCTAGGGGGGTTTGACAAAAACATTCAGTACTTC
once,TRBV15,NA,TRBJ2-3,CATSRSTGSLTDTQYF,TGTGCCACCAGCAGGAGTACAGGGAGCTTGACAGATACGCAGTATTTT
NA,TRBV29-1,NA,TRBJ1-4,CSYRGGAARDEKLFF,TGCAGCTACCGCGGAGGGGCCGCTAGAGATGAAAAACTGTTTTTT
NA,TRBV19,NA,TRBJ2-7,CASSTRGGSYEQYF,TGTGCCAGTAGTACCAGAGGGGGGTCCTACGAGCAGTACTTC
NA,TRBV5-5,NA,TRBJ1-3,CASSLSGARGNTIYF,TGTGCCAGCAGCTTGTCCGGGGCTCGAGGAAACACCATATATTTT
NA,TRBV5-4,TRBD1,TRBJ2-5,CASSLRDRETQYF,TGTGCCAGCAGCTTGCGGGACAGAGAGACCCAGTACTTC
once,TRBV4-1,TRBD2,TRBJ2-3,CASSQRAGREMSTDTQYF,TGCGCCAGCAGCCAACGGGCCGGGAGGGAAATGAGCACAGATACGCAGTATTTT
NA,TRBV28,NA,TRBJ2-3,CAISTLDTQYF,TGTGCCATCTCGACCCTAGATACGCAGTATTTT
NA,TRBV29-1,NA,TRBJ2-7,CSVEALGGEQYF,TGCAGCGTTGAGGCTCTTGGTGGGGAGCAGTACTTC
NA,TRBV11-2,NA,TRBJ2-3,CASSLGVTGDTQYF,TGTGCCAGCAGCTTAGGAGTCACAGGGGATACGCAGTATTTT
NA,TRBV11-2,NA,TRBJ2-3,CASSARPTTLTDTQYF,TGTGCCAGCAGCGCAAGACCTACGACCCTAACAGATACGCAGTATTTT
few,TRBV30,NA,TRBJ1-1,CAWSVGGYTEAFF,TGTGCCTGGAGTGTCGGGGGTTACACTGAAGCTTTCTTT
NA,TRBV10-1,TRBD1,TRBJ1-5,CASKKTGLNRGQRHQPQHF,TGCGCCAGCAAAAAGACCGGACTCAACAGGGGGCAACGCCATCAGCCCCAGCATTTT
NA,TRBV25-1,NA,TRBJ2-5,CASSQTPPGETQYF,TGTGCCAGCAGTCAGACTCCCCCTGGGGAGACCCAGTACTTC
NA,TRBV7-3,NA,TRBJ2-2,CASSLTATLTGELFF,TGTGCCAGCAGCTTAACGGCCACACTCACCGGGGAGCTGTTTTTT
NA,TRBV5-5,NA,TRBJ1-2,CASSLAVRDYGYTF,TGTGCCAGCAGCTTGGCCGTCAGGGACTATGGCTACACCTTC
NA,TRBV6-1,NA,TRBJ1-2,CASSPKTANYGYTF,TGTGCCAGCAGCCCAAAGACAGCTAACTATGGCTACACCTTC
NA,TRBV5-1,NA,TRBJ1-4,CASSLAAGLTVGEKLFF,TGCGCCAGCAGCTTGGCCGCAGGGTTGACGGTGGGTGAAAAACTGTTTTTT
NA,TRBV5-5,NA,TRBJ1-4,CASSLGHLPEKLFF,TGTGCCAGCAGCTTGGGACATTTACCTGAAAAACTGTTTTTT
NA,TRBV7-9,TRBD1,TRBJ1-4,CASSLGDREFGKLFF,TGTGCCAGCAGCTTGGGGGACAGGGAGTTCGGAAAACTGTTTTTT
NA,TRBV9,NA,TRBJ2-3,CASSGSGTDTQYF,TGTGCCAGCAGCGGTAGCGGCACAGATACGCAGTATTTT
NA,TRBV9,NA,TRBJ1-2,CASGAGSGYGYTF,TGTGCCAGCGGGGCAGGGTCGGGGTATGGCTACACCTTC
NA,TRBV7-8,TRBD2,TRBJ2-7,CASSRTSEYEQYF,TGTGCCAGCAGCCGGACTAGCGAATACGAGCAGTACTTC
NA,TRBV10-3,TRBD2,TRBJ2-1,CAIRSGSPYNEQFF,TGTGCCATCAGGAGCGGGAGTCCCTACAATGAGCAGTTCTTC
NA,TRBV5-1,NA,TRBJ1-3,CASSLGSRFEGNTIYF,TGCGCCAGCAGCTTGGGAAGCCGGTTCGAAGGAAACACCATATATTTT
NA,TRBV14,NA,TRBJ2-2,CATQKGAGTGELFF,TGTGCCACCCAGAAGGGCGCCGGGACCGGGGAGCTGTTTTTT
NA,TRBV10-1,TRBD1,TRBJ2-7,CASSDATGGEFYEQYF,TGCGCCAGCAGTGATGCGACAGGGGGTGAATTCTACGAGCAGTACTTC
NA,TRBV5-1,NA,TRBJ1-1,CASSILPGDTEAFF,TGCGCCAGCAGCATACTCCCCGGGGACACTGAAGCTTTCTTT
NA,TRBV7-3,TRBD1,TRBJ2-2,CASSSGQGYTGELFF,TGTGCCAGCAGCTCCGGACAGGGCTACACCGGGGAGCTGTTTTTT
NA,TRBV5-8,TRBD2,TRBJ2-6,CASSLMTSLSYSGANVLTF,TGTGCCAGCAGCTTGATGACTAGCCTTTCCTACTCTGGGGCCAACGTCCTGACTTTC
NA,TRBV18,NA,TRBJ2-5,CASSPKGTTQETQYF,TGTGCCAGCTCACCGAAGGGCACCACCCAAGAGACCCAGTACTTC
once,TRBV6-5,NA,TRBJ2-2,CASRTGFWAGELFF,TGTGCCAGCAGAACGGGCTTTTGGGCCGGGGAGCTGTTTTTT
once,TRBV6-5,NA,TRBJ2-7,CASSYSTRSSYEQYF,TGTGCCAGCAGTTACTCGACGCGGAGCTCCTACGAGCAGTACTTC
NA,TRBV28,NA,TRBJ1-1,CASSPPTRGGTEAFF,TGTGCCAGCAGCCCCCCGACGAGGGGAGGGACTGAAGCTTTCTTT